This T cell receptor beta chain was recovered during a study of T-cell reconstitution after alpha-beta-depleted transplantation in children. Findings and caveats of the study: Most T-cell counts and diversity one year after the transplant came from T cells that were newly produced. Several hundred expanded graft clones reportedly supplied alpha-beta T cells about two months after transplant. Where some patients showed high TCRbeta diversity at day 60, it came from recipient T cells and thymic progenitors that had survived.

This sample's TCRbeta library carried unique molecular identifier barcodes. A single record per CDR3 protein comes from TCRdb applying MiXCR to the PCR reads. Among 700,000 to 950,000 distinct CDR3 sequences listed, roughly 15% were seen once. This CDR3 has 13 amino acids. The germline CDR1 and CDR2 sequences are DFQATT and SNEGSKA (reference sequence). The ends were cut back, 6 bases at V and 1 base at J, with 12 bases in the middle. With respect to this clonotype: The antigen remains unidentified.

The TCR originated in a male patient aged 10 to 17 who had a stem cell transplant for acute lymphoblastic leukemia, so the T cells may come from the graft donor. This specimen was PBMCs, mostly from graft donor cells, taken 360 days after TCRalphabeta/CD19-depleted stem cell transplant. J is TRBJ1-1 and V is TRBV20-1; tentatively, D is TRBD1 (5 bases). CDR3: CSARGDGNTEAFF. In DNA form, the CDR3 reads TGCAGTGCAAGGGGAGATGGGAACACTGAAGCTTTCTTT.